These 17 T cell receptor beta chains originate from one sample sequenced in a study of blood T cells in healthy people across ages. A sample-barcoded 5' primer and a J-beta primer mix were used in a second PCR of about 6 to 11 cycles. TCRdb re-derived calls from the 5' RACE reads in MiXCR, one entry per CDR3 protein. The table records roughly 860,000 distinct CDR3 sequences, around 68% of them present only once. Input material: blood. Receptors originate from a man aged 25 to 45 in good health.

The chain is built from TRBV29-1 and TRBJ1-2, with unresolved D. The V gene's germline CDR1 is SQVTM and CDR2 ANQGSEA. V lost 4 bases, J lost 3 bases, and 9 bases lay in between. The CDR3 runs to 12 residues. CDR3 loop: CSVVRTHYGYTF. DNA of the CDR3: TGCAGCGTTGTCCGGACTCACTATGGCTACACCTTC.

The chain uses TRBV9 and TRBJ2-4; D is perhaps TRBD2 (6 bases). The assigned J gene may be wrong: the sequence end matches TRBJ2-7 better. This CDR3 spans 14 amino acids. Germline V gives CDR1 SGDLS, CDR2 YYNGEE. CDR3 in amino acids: CASSLRWDSAEQYF. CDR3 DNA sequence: TGTGCCAGCAGCCTCCGGTGGGACTCAGCCGAGCAGTACTTC.

The CDR3 nucleotides are TGTGCCAGCAGTTACTCAGGGGACAGAGAAGGCTACACCTTC. Encoded protein: CASSYSGDREGYTF. The chain carries TRBV6-5 and TRBJ1-2; 7 nucleotides agree with TRBD1. CDR1 is MNHEY and CDR2 is SVGAGI in the germline V gene. CDR3 length equals 14 residues. With 0 bases clipped from V and 8 bases from J, the junction kept 6 bases outside the gene matches.

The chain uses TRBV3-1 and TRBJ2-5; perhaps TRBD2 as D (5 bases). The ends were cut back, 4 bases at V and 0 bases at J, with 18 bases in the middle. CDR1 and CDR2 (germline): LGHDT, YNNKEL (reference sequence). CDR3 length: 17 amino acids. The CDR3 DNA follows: TGTGCCAGCAGCCTCCTAGCCATCCCCGCCAACCAAGAGACCCAGTACTTC. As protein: CASSLLAIPANQETQYF.

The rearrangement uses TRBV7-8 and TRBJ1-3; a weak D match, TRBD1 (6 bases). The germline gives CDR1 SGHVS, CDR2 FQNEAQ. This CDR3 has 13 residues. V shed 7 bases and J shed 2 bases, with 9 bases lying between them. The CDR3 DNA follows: TGTGCCAGCACCGGGGGCCCTGGAAACACCATATATTTT. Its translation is CASTGGPGNTIYF.

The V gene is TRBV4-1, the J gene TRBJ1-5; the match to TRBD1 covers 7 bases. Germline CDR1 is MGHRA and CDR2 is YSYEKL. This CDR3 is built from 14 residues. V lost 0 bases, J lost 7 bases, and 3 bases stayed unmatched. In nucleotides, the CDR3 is TGCGCCAGCAGCCAAGAACAGGGGAGGCAGCCCCAGCATTTT. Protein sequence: CASSQEQGRQPQHF.

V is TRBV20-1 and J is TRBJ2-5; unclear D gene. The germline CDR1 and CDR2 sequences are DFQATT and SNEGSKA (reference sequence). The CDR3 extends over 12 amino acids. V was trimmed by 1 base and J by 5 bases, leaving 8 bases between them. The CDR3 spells CSARGAGETQYF. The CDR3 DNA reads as TGCAGTGCTAGAGGGGCTGGGGAGACCCAGTACTTC.

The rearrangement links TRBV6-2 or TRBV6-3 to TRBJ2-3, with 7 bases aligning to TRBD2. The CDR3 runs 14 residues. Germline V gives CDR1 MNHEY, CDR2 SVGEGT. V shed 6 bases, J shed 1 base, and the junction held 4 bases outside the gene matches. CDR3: CASRPAGGTDTQYF. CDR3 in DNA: TGTGCCAGCAGACCGGCGGGGGGCACAGATACGCAGTATTTT.

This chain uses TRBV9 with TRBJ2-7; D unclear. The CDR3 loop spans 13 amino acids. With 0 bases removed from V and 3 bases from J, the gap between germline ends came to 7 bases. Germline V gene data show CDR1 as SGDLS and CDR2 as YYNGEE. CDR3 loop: CASSVGSNYEQYF. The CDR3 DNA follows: TGTGCCAGCAGCGTAGGATCGAACTACGAGCAGTACTTC.

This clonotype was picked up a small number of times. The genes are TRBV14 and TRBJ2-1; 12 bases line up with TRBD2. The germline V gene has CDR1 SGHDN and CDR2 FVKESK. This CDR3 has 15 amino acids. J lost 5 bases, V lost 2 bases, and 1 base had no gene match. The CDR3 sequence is CASSQSSGGDNEQFF. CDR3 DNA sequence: TGTGCCAGCAGCCAATCTAGCGGGGGGGACAATGAGCAGTTCTTC.

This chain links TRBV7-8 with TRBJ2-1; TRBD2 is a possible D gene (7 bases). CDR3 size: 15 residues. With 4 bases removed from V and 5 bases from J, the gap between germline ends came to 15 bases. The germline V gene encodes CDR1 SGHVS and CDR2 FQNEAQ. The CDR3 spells CASSSTGGGHNEQFF. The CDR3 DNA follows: TGTGCCAGCAGCTCTACTGGCGGGGGCCACAATGAGCAGTTCTTC.

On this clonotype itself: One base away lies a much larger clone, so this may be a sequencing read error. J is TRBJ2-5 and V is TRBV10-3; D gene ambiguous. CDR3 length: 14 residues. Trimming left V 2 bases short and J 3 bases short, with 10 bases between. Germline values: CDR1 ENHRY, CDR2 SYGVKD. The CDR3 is CAISEARQKETQYF. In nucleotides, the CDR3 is TGTGCCATCAGTGAGGCGAGGCAGAAAGAGACCCAGTACTTC.

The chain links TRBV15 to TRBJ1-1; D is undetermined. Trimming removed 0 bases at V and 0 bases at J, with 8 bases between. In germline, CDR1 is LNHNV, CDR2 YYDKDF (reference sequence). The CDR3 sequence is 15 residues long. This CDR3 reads CATSRDYHMNTEAFF. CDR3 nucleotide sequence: TGTGCCACCAGCAGAGATTATCACATGAACACTGAAGCTTTCTTT.

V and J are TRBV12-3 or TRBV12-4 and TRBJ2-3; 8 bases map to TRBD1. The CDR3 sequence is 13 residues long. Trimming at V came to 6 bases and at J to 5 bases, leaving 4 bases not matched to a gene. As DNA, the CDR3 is TGTGCCAGCAGGGAGACAGGGGTAGATACGCAGTATTTT. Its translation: CASRETGVDTQYF.

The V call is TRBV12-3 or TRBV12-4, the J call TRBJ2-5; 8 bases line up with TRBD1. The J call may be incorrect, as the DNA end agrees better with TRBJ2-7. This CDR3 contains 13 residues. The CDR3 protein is CASSFWTGPEQYF. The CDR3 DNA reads TGTGCCAGCAGTTTCTGGACAGGGCCCGAGCAGTACTTC.

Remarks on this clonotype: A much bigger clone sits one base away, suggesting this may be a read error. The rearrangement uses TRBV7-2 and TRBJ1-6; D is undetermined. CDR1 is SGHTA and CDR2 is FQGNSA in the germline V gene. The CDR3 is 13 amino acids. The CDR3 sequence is CASSVAGSGPLHF. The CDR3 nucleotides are TGTGCCAGCAGCGTAGCCGGTTCGGGGCCCCTCCACTTT.

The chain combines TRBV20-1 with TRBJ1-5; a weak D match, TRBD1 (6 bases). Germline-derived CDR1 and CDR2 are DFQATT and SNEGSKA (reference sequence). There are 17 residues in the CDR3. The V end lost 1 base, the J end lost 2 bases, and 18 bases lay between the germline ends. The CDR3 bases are TGCAGTGCTAGAGCCTTCGCGGGGGCGCGGGGCAATCAGCCCCAGCATTTT. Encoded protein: CSARAFAGARGNQPQHF.